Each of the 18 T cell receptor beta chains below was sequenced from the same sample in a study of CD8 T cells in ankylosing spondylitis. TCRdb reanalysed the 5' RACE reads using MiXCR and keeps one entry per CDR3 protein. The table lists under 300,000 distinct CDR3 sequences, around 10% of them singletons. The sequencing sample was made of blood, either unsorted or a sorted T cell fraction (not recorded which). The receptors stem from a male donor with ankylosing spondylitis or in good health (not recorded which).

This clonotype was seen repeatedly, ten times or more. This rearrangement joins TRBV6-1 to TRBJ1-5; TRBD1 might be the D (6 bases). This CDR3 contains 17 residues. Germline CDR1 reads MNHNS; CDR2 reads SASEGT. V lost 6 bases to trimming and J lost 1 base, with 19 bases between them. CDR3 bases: TGTGCCAGCAGGACAGATCAGGGGTTCGGGAGCAATCAGCCCCAGCATTTT. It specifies CASRTDQGFGSNQPQHF.

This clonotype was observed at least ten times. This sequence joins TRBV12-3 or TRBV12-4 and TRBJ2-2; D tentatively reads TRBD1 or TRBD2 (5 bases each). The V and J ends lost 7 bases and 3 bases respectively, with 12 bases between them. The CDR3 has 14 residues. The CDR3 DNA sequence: TGTGCCAGCAACCGGGACGGATACACCGGGGAGCTGTTTTTT. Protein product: CASNRDGYTGELFF.

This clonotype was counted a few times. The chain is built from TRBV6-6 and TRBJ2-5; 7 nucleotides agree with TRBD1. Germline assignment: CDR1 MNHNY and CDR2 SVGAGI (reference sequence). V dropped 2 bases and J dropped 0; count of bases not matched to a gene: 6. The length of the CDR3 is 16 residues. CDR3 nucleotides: TGTGCCAGCAGTTACAAGCAGGGGGTCTACCAAGAGACCCAGTACTTC. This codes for CASSYKQGVYQETQYF.

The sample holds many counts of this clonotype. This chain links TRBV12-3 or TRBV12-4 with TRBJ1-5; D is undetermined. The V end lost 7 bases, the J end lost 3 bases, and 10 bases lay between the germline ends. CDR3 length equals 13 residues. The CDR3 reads CASTSAPNQPQHF. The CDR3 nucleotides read TGTGCCAGCACCTCGGCCCCCAATCAGCCCCAGCATTTT.

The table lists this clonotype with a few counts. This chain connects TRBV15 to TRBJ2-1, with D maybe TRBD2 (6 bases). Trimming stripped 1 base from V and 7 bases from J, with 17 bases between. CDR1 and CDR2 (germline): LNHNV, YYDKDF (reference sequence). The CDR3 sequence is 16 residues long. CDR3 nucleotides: TGTGCCACCAGCAGAGGTATTGGAGGAGGGGCAAATGAGCAGTTCTTC. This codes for CATSRGIGGGANEQFF.

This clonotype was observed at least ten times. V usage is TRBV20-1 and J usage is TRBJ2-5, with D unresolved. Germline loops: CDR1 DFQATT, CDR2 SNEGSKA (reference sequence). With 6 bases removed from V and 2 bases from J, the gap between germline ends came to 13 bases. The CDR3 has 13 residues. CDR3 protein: CSAVNLGQETQYF. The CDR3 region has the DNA TGCAGTGCAGTAAATCTAGGGCAAGAGACCCAGTACTTC.

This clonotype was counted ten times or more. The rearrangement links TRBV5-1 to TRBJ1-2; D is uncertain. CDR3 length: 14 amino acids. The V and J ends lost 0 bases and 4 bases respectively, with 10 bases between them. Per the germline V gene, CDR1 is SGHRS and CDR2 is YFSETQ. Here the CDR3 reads CASSLVGGSYGYTF. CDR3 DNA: TGCGCCAGCAGCTTGGTAGGAGGGAGCTATGGCTACACCTTC.

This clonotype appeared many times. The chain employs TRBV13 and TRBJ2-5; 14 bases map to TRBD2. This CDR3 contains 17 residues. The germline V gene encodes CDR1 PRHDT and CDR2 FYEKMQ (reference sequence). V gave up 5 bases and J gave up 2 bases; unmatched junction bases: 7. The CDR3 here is CASSARRLAGGQETQYF. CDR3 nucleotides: TGTGCCAGCAGCGCGCGCCGACTAGCGGGAGGGCAAGAGACCCAGTACTTC.

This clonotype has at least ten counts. CDR3 nucleotide sequence: TGCAGTGCTTCCCCCCGCTCCAATGAGCAGTTCTTC. This codes for CSASPRSNEQFF. This chain links TRBV20-1 with TRBJ2-1; D unclear. The CDR3 loop spans 12 amino acids. Trimming removed 5 bases at V and 6 bases at J, with 11 bases between. Germline loops: CDR1 DFQATT, CDR2 SNEGSKA (reference sequence).

The CDR3 spells CASSQEATANYGYTF. The DNA of the CDR3 is TGTGCCAGCAGCCAAGAAGCAACAGCTAACTATGGCTACACCTTC. The chain is built from TRBV3-1 and TRBJ1-2, with unresolved D. Looked up from germline, CDR1 is LGHDT and CDR2 is YNNKEL (reference sequence). The ends were cut back, 0 bases at V and 0 bases at J, with 8 bases in the middle. The CDR3 covers 15 residues.

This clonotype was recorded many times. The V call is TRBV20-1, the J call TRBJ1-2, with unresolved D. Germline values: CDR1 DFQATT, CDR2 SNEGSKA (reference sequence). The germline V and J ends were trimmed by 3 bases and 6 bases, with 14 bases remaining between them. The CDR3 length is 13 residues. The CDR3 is CSASRGTRDGYTF. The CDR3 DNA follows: TGCAGTGCTAGTCGGGGTACACGGGATGGCTACACCTTC.

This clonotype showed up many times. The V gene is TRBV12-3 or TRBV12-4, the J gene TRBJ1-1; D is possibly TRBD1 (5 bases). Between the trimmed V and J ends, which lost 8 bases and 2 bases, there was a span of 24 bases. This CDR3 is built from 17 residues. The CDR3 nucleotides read TGTGCCAGCTGGAGGAGAAGCGTTATGGGGCGAAACACTGAAGCTTTCTTT. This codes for CASWRRSVMGRNTEAFF.

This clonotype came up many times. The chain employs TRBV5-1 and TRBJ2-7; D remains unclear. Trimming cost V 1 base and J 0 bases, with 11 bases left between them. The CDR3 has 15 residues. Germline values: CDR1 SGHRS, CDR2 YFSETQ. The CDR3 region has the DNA TGCGCCAGCAGCTTGATTACTGGAAGCTCCTACGAGCAGTACTTC. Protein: CASSLITGSSYEQYF.

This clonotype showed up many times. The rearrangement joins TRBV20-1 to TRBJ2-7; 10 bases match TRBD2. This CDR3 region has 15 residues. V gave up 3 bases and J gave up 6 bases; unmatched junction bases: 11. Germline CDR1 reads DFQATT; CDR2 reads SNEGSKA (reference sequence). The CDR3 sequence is CSASFSGRARGEQYF. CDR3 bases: TGCAGTGCTAGTTTCAGCGGGAGGGCCCGCGGCGAGCAGTACTTC.

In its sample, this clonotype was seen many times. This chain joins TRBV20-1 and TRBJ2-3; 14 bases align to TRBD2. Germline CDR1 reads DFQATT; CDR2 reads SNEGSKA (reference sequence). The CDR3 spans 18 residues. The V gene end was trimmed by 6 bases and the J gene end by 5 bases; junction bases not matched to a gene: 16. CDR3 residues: CSALLGLAGVTLEDTQYF. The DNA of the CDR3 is TGCAGTGCACTTCTGGGACTAGCGGGAGTCACACTGGAAGATACGCAGTATTTT.

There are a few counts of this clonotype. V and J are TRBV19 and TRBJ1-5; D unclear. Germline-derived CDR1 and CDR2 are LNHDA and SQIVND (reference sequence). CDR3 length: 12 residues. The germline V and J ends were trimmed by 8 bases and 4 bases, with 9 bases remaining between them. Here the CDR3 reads CASQDQNQPQHF. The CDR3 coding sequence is TGTGCCAGTCAGGACCAAAATCAGCCCCAGCATTTT.

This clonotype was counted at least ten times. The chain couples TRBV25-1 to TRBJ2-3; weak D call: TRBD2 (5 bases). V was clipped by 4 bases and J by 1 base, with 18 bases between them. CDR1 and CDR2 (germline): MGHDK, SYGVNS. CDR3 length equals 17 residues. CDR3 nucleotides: TGTGCCAGCAGTGTGAATAGCGTAGTGAGGGGCACAGATACGCAGTATTTT. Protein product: CASSVNSVVRGTDTQYF.

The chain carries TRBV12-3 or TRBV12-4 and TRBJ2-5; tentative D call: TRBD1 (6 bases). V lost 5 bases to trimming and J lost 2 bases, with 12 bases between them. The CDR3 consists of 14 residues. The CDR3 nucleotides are TGTGCCAGCAGTCCCATTGGACAGCAAGAGACCCAGTACTTC. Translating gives CASSPIGQQETQYF.